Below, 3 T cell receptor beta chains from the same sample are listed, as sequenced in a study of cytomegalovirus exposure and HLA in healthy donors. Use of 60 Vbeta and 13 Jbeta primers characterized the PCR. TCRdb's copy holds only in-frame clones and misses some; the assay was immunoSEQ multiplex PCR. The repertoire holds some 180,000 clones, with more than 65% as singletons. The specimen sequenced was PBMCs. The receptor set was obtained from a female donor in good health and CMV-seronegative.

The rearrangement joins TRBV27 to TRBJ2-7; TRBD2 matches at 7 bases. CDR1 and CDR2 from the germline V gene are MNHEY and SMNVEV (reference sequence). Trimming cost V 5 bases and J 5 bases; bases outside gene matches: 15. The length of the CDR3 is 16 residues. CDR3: CASSPQGGRGRDEQYF. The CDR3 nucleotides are TGTGCCAGCAGTCCCCAGGGAGGGCGGGGGAGGGACGAGCAGTACTTC.

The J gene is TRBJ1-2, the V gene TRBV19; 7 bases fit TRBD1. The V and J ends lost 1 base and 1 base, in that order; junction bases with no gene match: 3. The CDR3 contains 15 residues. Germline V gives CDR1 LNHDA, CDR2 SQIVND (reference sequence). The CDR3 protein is CASSIAPGGNYGYTF. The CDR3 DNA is TGTGCCAGTAGTATAGCCCCAGGGGGTAACTATGGCTACACCTTC.

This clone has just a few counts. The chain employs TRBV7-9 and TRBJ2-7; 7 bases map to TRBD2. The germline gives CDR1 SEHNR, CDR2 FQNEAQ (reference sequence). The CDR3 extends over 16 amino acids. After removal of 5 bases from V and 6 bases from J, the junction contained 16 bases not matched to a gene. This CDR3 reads CASSPSGGWRVTEQYF. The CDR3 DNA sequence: TGTGCCAGCAGCCCTTCGGGAGGATGGAGGGTTACCGAGCAGTACTTC. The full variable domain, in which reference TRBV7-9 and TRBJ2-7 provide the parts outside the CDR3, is DTGVSQNPRHKITKRGQNVTFRCDPISEHNRLYWYRQTLGQGPEFLTYFQNEAQLEKSRLLSDRFSAERPKGSFSTLEIQRTEQGDSAMYLCASSPSGGWRVTEQYFGPGTRLTVT.